The 30 T cell receptor beta chains reported below all come from one sample, sequenced in a study of T cell changes during pregnancy in multiple sclerosis. TCRdb keeps only in-frame clones here, not all; method: immunoSEQ multiplex PCR. The table records about 61,000 clones, 70% to 90% of them present only once. The starting material was peripheral blood, obtained in the first trimester of pregnancy. The source of these receptors is a female donor in good health, enrolled as a control in a pregnancy study.

The CDR3 is CASGPAQGRVNTEAFF. CDR3 sequence (DNA): TGTGCTAGTGGCCCCGCCCAGGGAAGGGTGAACACTGAAGCTTTCTTT. This chain links TRBV12-5 with TRBJ1-1; the D gene is possibly TRBD1 (5 bases). In germline, CDR1 is LGHNT, CDR2 FRNRAP. This CDR3 comprises 16 residues. V was trimmed by 6 bases and J by 0 bases, leaving 17 bases between them.

This chain connects TRBV7-8 to TRBJ1-1, with D possibly TRBD1 on 5 matching bases. The ends were cut back, 1 base at V and 8 bases at J, with 11 bases in the middle. This CDR3 spans 13 amino acids. CDR1 is SGHVS, CDR2 FQNEAQ, per germline. CDR3 sequence (DNA): TGTGCCAGCAGCTTAGGTGGGGGGTACGAAGCTTTCTTT. Residues: CASSLGGGYEAFF.

The CDR3, as DNA: TGTGCCTGGAGTCCTCACGTGGGTTCGACAGGGCCTGGAAACACCATATATTTT. As protein: CAWSPHVGSTGPGNTIYF. The chain uses TRBV30 and TRBJ1-3, with 7 bases identical to TRBD1. V lost 2 bases, J lost 2 bases, and 15 bases stayed unmatched. The CDR3 is 18 amino acids. Germline V gene sequence: CDR1 GTSNPN, CDR2 SVGIG (reference sequence).

The chain is built from TRBV6-5 and TRBJ2-7; D is undetermined. Trimming cost V 2 bases and J 8 bases, with 13 bases left between them. The CDR3 extends over 13 amino acids. The germline V gene encodes CDR1 MNHEY and CDR2 SVGAGI. The CDR3 is CASSYDRRSKQYF. In DNA form, the CDR3 reads TGTGCCAGCAGTTACGATCGCCGGAGCAAGCAGTACTTC.

The chain employs TRBV30 and TRBJ1-6; unclear D gene. Germline values: CDR1 GTSNPN, CDR2 SVGIG (reference sequence). The CDR3 covers 15 residues. V was cut by 1 base and J by 1 base, with 8 bases left in between. The CDR3 region is CAWSEGGSYNSPLHF. The CDR3 nucleotides read TGTGCCTGGAGTGAGGGAGGATCCTATAATTCACCCCTCCACTTT.

This chain connects TRBV5-6 to TRBJ2-5; 15 positions match TRBD2. This CDR3 is built from 17 residues. V lost 3 bases to trimming and J lost 4 bases; unmatched junction nucleotides: 7. CDR1 is SGHDT, CDR2 YYEEEE, per germline. CDR3 DNA sequence: TGTGCCAGCAGCTCCCGGACTAGCGGGGGGGCAGGAGAGACCCAGTACTTC. This gives the protein CASSSRTSGGAGETQYF.

The chain uses TRBV5-4 and TRBJ2-6; 7 bases agree with TRBD2. Germline V gives CDR1 SGHNT, CDR2 YYREEE (reference sequence). The CDR3 loop spans 15 amino acids. V was pared by 6 bases and J by 4 bases, with 7 bases of the junction left unmatched. The CDR3 DNA is TGTGCCAGCACCGCAGCGGGGTCCGGGGCCAACGTCCTGACTTTC. This codes for CASTAAGSGANVLTF.

The genes are TRBV6-5 and TRBJ2-7; D might be TRBD2 (6 bases). Germline CDR1 MNHEY, CDR2 SVGAGI. The CDR3 runs 16 residues. The germline V and J ends were trimmed by 0 bases and 0 bases, with 12 bases remaining between them. The chain's CDR3 is CASSYSWGVDSYEQYF. The CDR3 coding sequence is TGTGCCAGCAGTTACTCGTGGGGGGTCGACTCCTACGAGCAGTACTTC.

The V and J genes are TRBV5-1 and TRBJ2-1; D perhaps matches TRBD2 (6 bases). Germline-derived CDR1 and CDR2 are SGHRS and YFSETQ. The length of the CDR3 is 16 residues. V was clipped by 1 base and J by 9 bases, with 20 bases between them. CDR3 residues: CASSLFGEVKSGEQFF. The CDR3 region has the DNA TGCGCCAGCAGCTTGTTCGGGGAGGTCAAGTCAGGTGAGCAGTTCTTC.

The table lists this clone with a few counts. The genes are TRBV7-2 and TRBJ1-1; 7 bases agree with TRBD1. Germline assignment: CDR1 SGHTA and CDR2 FQGNSA. The CDR3 length is 11 residues. Trimming removed 5 bases from V and 7 bases from J; junction bases left unmatched: 1. CDR3 protein: CASSRDSEAFF. The CDR3 DNA sequence: TGTGCCAGCAGCCGGGACAGTGAAGCTTTCTTT.

The chain employs TRBV6-6 and TRBJ1-1; D is unclear. V lost 6 bases and J 4 bases, leaving 12 bases between the germline ends. The CDR3 length is 13 residues. The germline CDR1 and CDR2 sequences are MNHNY and SVGAGI (reference sequence). DNA for the CDR3: TGTGCCAGCAGGGGCTGGCGGGCCACTGAAGCTTTCTTT. Protein: CASRGWRATEAFF.

The CDR3 DNA is TGTGCCATCCAAACCGGGATTAGTGGGGACAATGAGCAGTTCTTC. Residues: CAIQTGISGDNEQFF. The rearrangement joins TRBV10-3 to TRBJ2-1; a possible D gene is TRBD2 (5 bases). The CDR3 contains 15 residues. Germline V gene data show CDR1 as ENHRY and CDR2 as SYGVKD. The V end was cut by 8 bases, the J end by 5 bases, with 19 bases between.

V usage is TRBV28 and J usage is TRBJ2-3, with TRBD1 as a possible D gene (5 bases). This CDR3 spans 14 amino acids. Germline CDR1 MDHEN, CDR2 SYDVKM. V was trimmed by 5 bases and J by 7 bases, leaving 16 bases between them. In DNA, the CDR3 is TGTGCCAGCAGTCCGATTATTAGGGGCAATACGCAGTATTTT. Translation: CASSPIIRGNTQYF.

The chain is built from TRBV6-1 and TRBJ2-7, with no clear D. The ends were cut back, 7 bases at V and 2 bases at J, with 12 bases in the middle. The CDR3 is 13 residues long. The germline V gene has CDR1 MNHNS and CDR2 SASEGT. The CDR3: CASTSDPTYEQYF. CDR3 bases: TGTGCCAGCACCAGCGACCCGACCTACGAGCAGTACTTC.

The J gene is TRBJ1-1, the V gene TRBV7-3; a weak D match, TRBD1 (5 bases). The germline V and J ends were trimmed by 2 bases and 0 bases, with 10 bases remaining between them. The CDR3 sequence is 15 residues long. Germline CDR1 is SGHTA and CDR2 is FQGTGA. CDR3 loop: CASSLQGRMNTEAFF. For the CDR3, the DNA is TGTGCCAGCAGCTTACAGGGCCGAATGAACACTGAAGCTTTCTTT.

The V gene is TRBV19, the J gene TRBJ1-1, with a possible D match to TRBD1 (5 bases). V lost 2 bases, J lost 8 bases, and 12 bases lay in between. The CDR3 is made up of 13 amino acids. The germline V gene has CDR1 LNHDA and CDR2 SQIVND (reference sequence). The CDR3 region is CASSIRAGREAFF. In nucleotides, the CDR3 is TGTGCCAGTAGTATAAGGGCAGGGAGGGAAGCTTTCTTT.

J is TRBJ2-3 and V is TRBV28; maybe TRBD1 (6 bases). In germline, CDR1 is MDHEN, CDR2 SYDVKM. Trimming shortened V by 5 bases and J by 4 bases, and 13 bases separated the two germline ends. This CDR3 spans 14 amino acids. This chain's CDR3 is CASSGPGEADTQYF. In DNA form, the CDR3 reads TGTGCCAGCAGTGGGCCAGGGGAAGCAGATACGCAGTATTTT.

V gene TRBV4-2 combines with J gene TRBJ2-7; D perhaps matches TRBD2 (5 bases). V was shortened by 0 bases and J by 4 bases, with 19 bases between the two germline ends. The germline V gene encodes CDR1 LGHNA and CDR2 YNFKEQ. This CDR3 has 17 amino acids. CDR3 in amino acids: CASSQDLASDGLYEQYF. CDR3 nucleotide sequence: TGTGCCAGCAGCCAAGATCTAGCATCGGACGGCCTATACGAGCAGTACTTC.

This clone has only one observation. The V call is TRBV29-1, the J call TRBJ1-2, with TRBD1 matching over 11 bases. Germline V lookup: CDR1 SQVTM, CDR2 ANQGSEA. The CDR3 sequence is 16 residues long. V was clipped by 4 bases and J by 3 bases; unmatched bases: 10. The CDR3 protein is CSVAGQGGPGDYGYTF. CDR3 DNA sequence: TGCAGCGTTGCGGGACAGGGGGGCCCGGGGGACTATGGCTACACCTTC.

This chain connects TRBV19 to TRBJ2-1; possible D gene TRBD1, 6 bases. Trimming shortened V by 6 bases and J by 8 bases, and 20 bases separated the two germline ends. CDR3 length equals 15 residues. CDR1 is LNHDA and CDR2 is SQIVND in the germline V gene (reference sequence). CDR3 region: CASSGGQGPGDEQFF. The CDR3 coding sequence is TGTGCCAGTAGCGGTGGGCAGGGGCCTGGAGATGAGCAGTTCTTC.

The chain combines TRBV7-2 with TRBJ2-7; TRBD1 is a possible D gene (6 bases). V lost 1 base and J lost 7, with 14 bases in between. In germline, CDR1 is SGHTA, CDR2 FQGNSA. The CDR3 is made up of 14 amino acids. The CDR3 loop reads CASSLGTGLSEQYF. In DNA form, the CDR3 reads TGTGCCAGCAGCTTAGGTACAGGGCTATCGGAGCAGTACTTC.

V is TRBV5-6 and J is TRBJ2-1, with 8 bases lining up with TRBD1. With 7 bases clipped from V and 6 bases from J, the junction kept 9 bases outside the gene matches. Germline CDR1 reads SGHDT; CDR2 reads YYEEEE. This CDR3 region has 14 residues. Here the CDR3 DNA reads TGTGCCAGCGGACTCCGGGACAGGCTCAATGAGCAGTTCTTC. This codes for CASGLRDRLNEQFF.

The chain recombines TRBV19 with TRBJ2-5; a weak D match, TRBD1 (5 bases). In germline, CDR1 is LNHDA, CDR2 SQIVND (reference sequence). V gave up 1 base and J gave up 4 bases, with 10 bases separating them. CDR3 length equals 14 residues. The CDR3 here is CASSIGQMGETQYF. The DNA of the CDR3 is TGTGCCAGTAGTATAGGACAGATGGGAGAGACCCAGTACTTC. Variable domain in full (rest from reference TRBV19 and TRBJ2-5): DGGITQSPKYLFRKEGQNVTLSCEQNLNHDAMYWYRQDPGQGLRLIYYSQIVNDFQKGDIAEGYSVSREKKESFPLTVTSAQKNPTAFYLCASSIGQMGETQYFGPGTRLLVL.

J is TRBJ2-7 and V is TRBV27; 11 bases are a match to TRBD2. Germline loops: CDR1 MNHEY, CDR2 SMNVEV (reference sequence). V lost 4 bases, J lost 6 bases, and 5 bases stayed unmatched. The CDR3 has 14 amino acids. CDR3 region: CASSSSLAGVEQYF. The CDR3 DNA is TGTGCCAGCAGTTCATCACTAGCGGGGGTCGAGCAGTACTTC.

The V gene is TRBV5-4, the J gene TRBJ1-2; D possibly corresponds to TRBD1 (6 bases). Germline CDR1 reads SGHNT; CDR2 reads YYREEE (reference sequence). The CDR3 loop spans 13 amino acids. V shed 4 bases and J shed 8 bases, with 15 bases lying between them. CDR3 amino acids: CASSPDGTGGYTF. CDR3 bases: TGTGCCAGCAGCCCGGACGGCACAGGGGGCTACACCTTC.

The chain uses TRBV6-4 and TRBJ1-1; 9 positions match TRBD1. Germline V lookup: CDR1 MRHNA, CDR2 SNTAGT. CDR3 length equals 13 residues. Trimming cost V 6 bases and J 5 bases; bases outside gene matches: 4. The CDR3 is CASSADRGTEAFF. In DNA, the CDR3 is TGTGCCAGCAGCGCGGACAGGGGAACTGAAGCTTTCTTT.

The chain is built from TRBV5-4 and TRBJ2-3; 7 nucleotides match TRBD1. This CDR3 is 15 amino acids long. Germline V CDR1 and CDR2: SGHNT, YYREEE (reference sequence). J gave up 3 bases and V 3 bases, and 7 bases lay outside the gene matches. The CDR3 here is CASSSTGLGTDTQYF. The CDR3 region has the DNA TGTGCCAGCAGCTCGACAGGGTTGGGGACAGATACGCAGTATTTT.

The chain carries TRBV7-6 and TRBJ1-1, with D possibly matching TRBD1 (6 bases). V lost 1 base and J 9 bases, leaving 18 bases between the germline ends. The CDR3 has 15 residues. Germline V gene sequence: CDR1 SGHVS, CDR2 FNYEAQ. CDR3 region: CASSLGPATGEKAFF. The DNA for the CDR3 is TGTGCCAGCAGCTTAGGGCCGGCGACAGGTGAAAAAGCTTTCTTT.

This sequence joins TRBV25-1 and TRBJ2-3; tentatively, D is TRBD2 (6 bases). This CDR3 has 15 residues. The germline V gene encodes CDR1 MGHDK and CDR2 SYGVNS. The V and J ends lost 2 bases and 4 bases respectively, with 13 bases between them. In nucleotides, the CDR3 is TGTGCCAGCAGTGAAACCGGGAGCGACTCAGATACGCAGTATTTT. Translated, it gives CASSETGSDSDTQYF.

The chain recombines TRBV5-4 with TRBJ1-2; D is unclear. The CDR3 sequence is 13 residues long. The V gene's germline CDR1 is SGHNT and CDR2 YYREEE (reference sequence). The V end was cut by 0 bases, the J end by 4 bases, with 7 bases between. CDR3 loop: CASSLGGSYGYTF. CDR3 nucleotides: TGTGCCAGCAGCTTGGGAGGCAGCTATGGCTACACCTTC.